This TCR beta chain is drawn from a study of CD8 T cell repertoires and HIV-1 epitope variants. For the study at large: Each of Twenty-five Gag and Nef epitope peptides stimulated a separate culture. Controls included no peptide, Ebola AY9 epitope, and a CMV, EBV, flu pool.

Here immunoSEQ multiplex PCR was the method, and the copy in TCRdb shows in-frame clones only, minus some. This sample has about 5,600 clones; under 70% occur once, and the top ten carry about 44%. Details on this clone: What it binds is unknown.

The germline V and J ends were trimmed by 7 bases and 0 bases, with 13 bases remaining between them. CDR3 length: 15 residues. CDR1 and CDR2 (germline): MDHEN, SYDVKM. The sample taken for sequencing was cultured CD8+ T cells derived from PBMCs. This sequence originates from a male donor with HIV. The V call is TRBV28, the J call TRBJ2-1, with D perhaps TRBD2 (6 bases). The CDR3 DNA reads TGTGCCAGCAATCACCGGGACTTCTCCTACAATGAGCAGTTCTTC. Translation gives CASNHRDFSYNEQFF.